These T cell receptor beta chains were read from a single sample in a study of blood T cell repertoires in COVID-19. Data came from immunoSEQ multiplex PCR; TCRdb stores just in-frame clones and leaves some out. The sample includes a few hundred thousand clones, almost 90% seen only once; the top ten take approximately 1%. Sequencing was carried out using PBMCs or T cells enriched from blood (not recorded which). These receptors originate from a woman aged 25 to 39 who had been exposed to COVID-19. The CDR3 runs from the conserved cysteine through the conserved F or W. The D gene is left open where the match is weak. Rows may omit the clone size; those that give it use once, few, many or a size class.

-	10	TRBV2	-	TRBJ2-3	CASTEDTQYF	TGTGCCAGCACGGAGGATACGCAGTATTTT
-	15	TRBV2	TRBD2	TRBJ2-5	CASSERREGRGTQYF	TGTGCCAGCAGTGAGCGGCGGGAGGGCCGTGGGACCCAGTACTTC
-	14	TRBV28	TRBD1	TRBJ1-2	CASSFSGQSYGYTF	TGTGCCAGCAGTTTCTCGGGACAGTCCTATGGCTACACCTTC
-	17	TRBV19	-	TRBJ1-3	CASRRLAGQGSGNTIYF	TGTGCCAGTAGACGCCTCGCCGGCCAGGGCTCTGGAAACACCATATATTTT
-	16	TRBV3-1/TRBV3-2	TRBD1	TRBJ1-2	CASSYGQVVDNYGYTF	TGTGCCAGCAGCTATGGACAGGTCGTGGATAACTATGGCTACACCTTC
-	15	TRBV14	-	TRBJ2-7	CASSPNRAWGYEQYF	TGTGCCAGCAGCCCAAACAGGGCCTGGGGCTACGAGCAGTACTTC
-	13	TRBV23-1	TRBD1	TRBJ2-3	CASNSGQGFILYF	TGCGCCAGCAACTCGGGACAGGGGTTTATTTTGTATTTT
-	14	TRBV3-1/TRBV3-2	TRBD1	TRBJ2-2	CASTGTGDTGELFF	TGTGCCAGCACCGGGACAGGGGACACCGGGGAGCTGTTTTTT
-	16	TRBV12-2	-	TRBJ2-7	CASRLALPSGTYEQYF	TGTGCAAGTCGCTTAGCCCTCCCCAGCGGGACCTACGAGCAGTACTTC
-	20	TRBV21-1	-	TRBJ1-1	CASSKEQGSPPDVMNTEAFF	TGTGCCAGCAGCAAAGAACAGGGGTCACCACCCGATGTTATGAACACTGAAGCTTTCTTT
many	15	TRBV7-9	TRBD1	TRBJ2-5	CASSRRQGQQETQYF	TGTGCCAGCAGCCGTCGACAGGGGCAGCAAGAGACCCAGTACTTC
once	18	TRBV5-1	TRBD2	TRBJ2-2	CASSSAGGSGSGTGELFF	TGCGCCAGCAGCTCAGCCGGGGGTAGCGGGAGTGGCACCGGGGAGCTGTTTTTT
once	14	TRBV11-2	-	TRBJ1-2	CASSFGGYNYGYTF	TGTGCCAGCAGCTTTGGGGGGTATAACTATGGCTACACCTTC
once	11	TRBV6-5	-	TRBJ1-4	CASSYSGKLFF	TGTGCCAGCAGTTATTCCGGAAAACTGTTTTTT
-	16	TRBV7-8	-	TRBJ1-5	CASSLAGRRSNQPQHF	TGTGCCAGCAGCTTAGCCGGGAGGCGGTCCAATCAGCCCCAGCATTTT
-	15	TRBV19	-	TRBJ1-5	CASSTPGTTNQPQHF	TGTGCCAGTAGTACCCCCGGGACAACCAATCAGCCCCAGCATTTT
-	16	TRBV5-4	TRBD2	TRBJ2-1	CASSPPQASGRNEQFF	TGTGCCAGCAGCCCCCCTCAAGCTAGCGGGAGGAATGAGCAGTTCTTC
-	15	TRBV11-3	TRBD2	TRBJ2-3	CASRPGGTSTDTQYF	TGTGCCAGCAGGCCGGGGGGAACCTCCACAGATACGCAGTATTTT
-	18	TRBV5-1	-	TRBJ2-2	CASSGTRELPEDTGELFF	TGCGCCAGCAGCGGCACTAGGGAACTACCAGAAGACACCGGGGAGCTGTTTTTT
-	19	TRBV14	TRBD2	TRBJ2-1	CASSPTSVAGPFILGEQFF	TGTGCCAGCAGCCCCACGTCGGTAGCGGGACCCTTCATCCTGGGTGAGCAGTTCTTC
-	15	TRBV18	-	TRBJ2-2	CASSPPGWGHGELFF	TGTGCCAGCTCACCACCGGGTTGGGGACACGGGGAGCTGTTTTTT
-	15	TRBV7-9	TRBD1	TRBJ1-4	CASSLVADRGEKLFF	TGTGCCAGCAGCTTAGTGGCGGACAGGGGTGAAAAACTGTTTTTT
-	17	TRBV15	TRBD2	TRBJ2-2	CATTPEGLAGAGGELFF	TGTGCCACCACCCCGGAAGGACTAGCGGGAGCCGGCGGGGAGCTGTTTTTT
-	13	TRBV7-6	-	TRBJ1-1	CASSLDPAGEAFF	TGTGCCAGCAGCTTAGATCCCGCAGGGGAAGCTTTCTTT
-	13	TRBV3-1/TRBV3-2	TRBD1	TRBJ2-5	CASSQGDRETQYF	TGTGCCAGCAGCCAGGGGGACAGAGAGACCCAGTACTTC
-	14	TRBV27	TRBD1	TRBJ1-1	CASSLGRGPTEAFF	TGTGCCAGCAGTTTGGGCAGGGGGCCCACTGAAGCTTTCTTT
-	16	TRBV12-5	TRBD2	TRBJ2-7	CASGLFQGLAVGEQYF	TGTGCTAGTGGTTTGTTTCAAGGACTAGCAGTAGGGGAGCAGTACTTC
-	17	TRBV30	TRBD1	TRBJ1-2	CAWTQLGATGPTYGYTF	TGTGCCTGGACCCAACTTGGGGCGACAGGGCCGACTTATGGCTACACCTTC
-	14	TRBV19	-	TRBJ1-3	CASSSGDSGNTIYF	TGTGCCAGTAGTAGCGGGGACTCTGGAAACACCATATATTTT
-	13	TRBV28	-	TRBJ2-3	CASSPRYTDTQYF	TGTGCCAGCAGTCCCAGGTACACAGATACGCAGTATTTT
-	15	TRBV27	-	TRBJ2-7	CASREVGLFPYEQYF	TGTGCCAGCAGGGAGGTTGGGTTGTTTCCCTACGAGCAGTACTTC
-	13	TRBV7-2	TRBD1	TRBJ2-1	CASSLGTANEQFF	TGTGCCAGCAGCTTGGGGACAGCCAATGAGCAGTTCTTC
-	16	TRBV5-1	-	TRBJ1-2	CASSLAKGSGNYGYTF	TGCGCCAGCAGCTTGGCCAAAGGCAGCGGGAACTATGGCTACACCTTC
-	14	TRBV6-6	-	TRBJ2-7	CASRNVAGSYEQYF	TGTGCCAGCAGGAACGTGGCAGGTTCCTACGAGCAGTACTTC
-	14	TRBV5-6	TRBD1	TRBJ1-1	CASSRDRADTEAFF	TGTGCCAGCAGCCGGGACAGGGCTGACACTGAAGCTTTCTTT
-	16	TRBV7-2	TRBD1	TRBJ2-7	CASSLGDRGGLYEQYF	TGTGCCAGCAGCTTAGGGGACAGGGGAGGGCTCTACGAGCAGTACTTC
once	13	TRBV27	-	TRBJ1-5	CASSLRGNQPQHF	TGTGCCAGCAGTTTGCGAGGCAATCAGCCCCAGCATTTT
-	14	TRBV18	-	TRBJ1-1	CASSRDRSSSEAFF	TGTGCCAGCTCACGTGACAGGTCTTCGTCCGAAGCTTTCTTT
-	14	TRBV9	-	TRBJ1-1	CASSPRQMNTEAFF	TGTGCCAGCAGCCCAAGACAGATGAACACTGAAGCTTTCTTT
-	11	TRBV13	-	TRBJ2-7	CASSLSYEQYF	TGTGCCAGCAGCCTTTCCTACGAGCAGTACTTC
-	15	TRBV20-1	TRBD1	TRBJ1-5	CSASPMTGGSQPQHF	TGCAGTGCTAGTCCTATGACAGGGGGTTCTCAGCCCCAGCATTTT
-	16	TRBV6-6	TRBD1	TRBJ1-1	CASSFRTGSMNTEAFF	TGTGCCAGCAGTTTCCGGACAGGTTCGATGAACACTGAAGCTTTCTTT
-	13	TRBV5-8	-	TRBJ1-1	CASSLVQAAEAFF	TGTGCCAGCAGCTTGGTTCAGGCAGCTGAAGCTTTCTTT
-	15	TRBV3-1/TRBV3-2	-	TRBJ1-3	CASSQSPSSGNTIYF	TGTGCCAGCAGCCAGTCTCCTAGCTCTGGAAACACCATATATTTT
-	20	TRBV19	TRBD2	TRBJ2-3	CAGSAEGTSGRRGSTDTQYF	TGTGCCGGTAGTGCCGAAGGGACTAGCGGGCGGAGGGGCAGCACAGATACGCAGTATTTT
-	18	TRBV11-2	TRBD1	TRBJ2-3	CASSLDGDRVPGTDTQYF	TGTGCCAGCAGCTTAGATGGGGACAGGGTTCCAGGCACAGATACGCAGTATTTT
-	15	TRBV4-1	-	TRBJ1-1	CASSLSDTINTEAFF	TGCGCCAGCAGCCTTTCGGACACTATTAACACTGAAGCTTTCTTT
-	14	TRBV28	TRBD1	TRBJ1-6	CASLTRGQGSPLHF	TGTGCCAGCCTCACCCGGGGACAGGGGTCACCCCTCCACTTT
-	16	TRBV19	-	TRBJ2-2	CASSTQAFAVTGELFF	TGTGCCAGTAGTACCCAAGCCTTTGCGGTCACCGGGGAGCTGTTTTTT
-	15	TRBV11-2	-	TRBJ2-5	CASSLVQAPRETQYF	TGTGCCAGCAGCTTAGTACAGGCACCCAGGGAGACCCAGTACTTC
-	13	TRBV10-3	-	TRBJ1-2	CAISDTGPYGYTF	TGTGCCATCAGTGACACAGGGCCCTATGGCTACACCTTC